Presented here are 16 T cell receptor beta chains from one specimen sequenced in a study of T cells in Graves' hyperthyroidism and ophthalmopathy. RNA transcripts were the template for amplifying TCR beta CDR3 regions. The study used the HTBI primer set for a first-round RT-PCR of the TCR CDR3. MiXCR was run by TCRdb on the multiplex PCR reads, yielding one entry per CDR3 protein. The repertoire includes 300,000 to 350,000 distinct CDR3 sequences, 15% to 20% of them detected once, and 49% sits in the top ten. Sample: blood. These receptors all stem from a woman aged 50 to 60 with Graves' hyperthyroidism.

This clonotype was seen a handful of times. J is TRBJ2-7 and V is TRBV10-3; D is unclear. The germline V gene has CDR1 ENHRY and CDR2 SYGVKD. This CDR3 contains 14 residues. V lost 3 bases and J 0 bases, leaving 9 bases between the germline ends. This chain's CDR3 is CAISEALSSYEQYV. As DNA, the CDR3 is TGTGCCATCAGTGAAGCGCTCAGCTCCTACGAGCAGTACGTC.

The gene calls are TRBV27 and TRBJ2-5; a weak D match, TRBD2 (5 bases). CDR1 and CDR2 from the germline V gene are MNHEY and SMNVEV (reference sequence). V was shortened by 7 bases and J by 0 bases, with 15 bases between the two germline ends. The CDR3 totals 15 residues. The CDR3 sequence is CASTSSAAYQETQYF. DNA of the CDR3: TGTGCCAGCACCTCTTCAGCGGCGTACCAAGAGACCCAGTACTTC.

This clonotype has only a few counts. The conserved phenylalanine or tryptophan normally closing the CDR3 is absent here, so this likely arose from a read error. V and J are TRBV20-1 and TRBJ2-5; D possibly uses TRBD1 or TRBD2 (5 bases each). Germline V gene data show CDR1 as DFQATT and CDR2 as SNEGSKA (reference sequence). This CDR3 has 13 residues. Trimming stripped 3 bases from V and 0 bases from J, with 8 bases between. This CDR3 reads CSASGTYQETQYL. CDR3 nucleotides: TGCAGTGCTAGTGGGACGTACCAAGAGACCCAGTACCTC.

V and J are TRBV2 and TRBJ1-2; no firm D call. Germline CDR1 and CDR2: SNHLY and FYNNEI. The V end lost 8 bases, the J end lost 7 bases, and 11 bases lay between the germline ends. The CDR3 has 11 residues. CDR3 amino acids: CASRGTAGYTF. In DNA form, the CDR3 reads TGTGCCAGCCGGGGAACGGCTGGCTACACCTTC.

The chain joins TRBV28 to TRBJ1-5, with a tentative D call TRBD1 (6 bases). V was shortened by 5 bases and J by 2 bases, with 10 bases between the two germline ends. Germline V gene sequence: CDR1 MDHEN, CDR2 SYDVKM. The CDR3 is 14 amino acids. Here the CDR3 reads CASSKGGGNQPQHF. DNA for the CDR3: TGTGCCAGCAGTAAGGGGGGGGGCAATCAGCCCCAGCATTTT.

This clonotype has only a few counts. J is TRBJ2-2 and V is TRBV7-9; 7 bases are a match to TRBD1. V lost 2 bases to trimming and J lost 5 bases; unmatched junction nucleotides: 8. The CDR3 runs 16 residues. The germline V gene has CDR1 SEHNR and CDR2 FQNEAQ (reference sequence). The CDR3 loop reads CASSLSQTGQTGELFF. CDR3 nucleotides: TGTGCCAGCAGCTTATCCCAGACAGGGCAGACCGGGGAGCTGTTTTTT.

This clonotype was seen at least ten times. The rearrangement joins TRBV5-1 to TRBJ1-1, with unresolved D. This CDR3 is 12 amino acids long. V lost 0 bases and J lost 5, with 5 bases in between. In germline, CDR1 is SGHRS, CDR2 YFSETQ. CDR3 amino acids: CASSLDRTEAFF. CDR3 DNA: TGCGCCAGCAGCTTGGATCGGACTGAAGCTTTCTTT.

A note on this clonotype: Likely a read error: the CDR3 ends without its conserved phenylalanine or tryptophan. This chain connects TRBV19 to TRBJ1-1, with D perhaps TRBD1 (6 bases). This CDR3 region has 14 residues. Germline CDR1 reads LNHDA; CDR2 reads SQIVND (reference sequence). Trimming left V 3 bases short and J 2 bases short, with 10 bases between. CDR3 region: CASSMTGINTEAFL. The CDR3 coding sequence is TGTGCCAGTAGTATGACAGGTATAAACACTGAAGCTTTCCTT.

The sample holds many counts of this clonotype. J is TRBJ2-7 and V is TRBV2, with D maybe TRBD2 (6 bases). The CDR3 is 10 residues long. Germline lookup yields CDR1 SNHLY and CDR2 FYNNEI. Deletions cut 8 bases from V and 6 bases from J, with 8 bases between. CDR3 residues: CASGGSEQYV. In nucleotides, the CDR3 is TGTGCCAGCGGGGGGTCCGAGCAGTACGTC.

The sample holds many counts of this clonotype. This sequence joins TRBV3-1 and TRBJ2-1; 10 positions agree with TRBD2. V lost 6 bases, J lost 5 bases, and 7 bases stayed unmatched. This CDR3 spans 15 amino acids. CDR1 is LGHDT, CDR2 YNNKEL, per germline (reference sequence). The CDR3 DNA follows: TGTGCCAGCAGGCAAACTAGCGGGATAGACAATGAGCAGTTCTTC. Translated, it gives CASRQTSGIDNEQFF.

Ten or more counts support this clonotype. The rearrangement uses TRBV5-1 and TRBJ2-3, with D uncertain. Germline assignment: CDR1 SGHRS and CDR2 YFSETQ. V shed 0 bases and J shed 0 bases, with 11 bases lying between them. This CDR3 is 16 amino acids long. The CDR3: CASSLGSSDSTDTQYF. In DNA, the CDR3 is TGCGCCAGCAGCTTGGGGTCTTCAGATAGCACAGATACGCAGTATTTT.

This clonotype has a handful of counts. The V call is TRBV7-9, the J call TRBJ2-1; no reliable D call. This CDR3 is 13 amino acids long. Deletions cut 1 base from V and 7 bases from J, with 8 bases between. Germline V gene data show CDR1 as SEHNR and CDR2 as FQNEAQ (reference sequence). The CDR3 bases are TGTGCCAGCAGCTTAGAGAATTGGAATGAGCAGTTCTTC. It is translated as CASSLENWNEQFF.

The chain combines TRBV10-1 with TRBJ2-2, with 8 positions matching TRBD2. Germline-derived CDR1 and CDR2 are WNHNN and SYGVQD (reference sequence). The ends lost 4 bases at V and 5 bases at J; junction bases unmatched: 6. CDR3 length: 15 amino acids. CDR3: CASSATGGGTGELFF. CDR3 in DNA: TGCGCCAGCAGTGCTACGGGAGGGGGGACCGGGGAGCTGTTTTTT.

V and J are TRBV7-2 and TRBJ1-4; TRBD1 agrees at 8 bases. The germline gives CDR1 SGHTA, CDR2 FQGNSA. With V trimmed by 6 bases and J by 13 bases, 13 bases remained unmatched. The CDR3 covers 14 residues. CDR3 DNA: TGTGCCAGCAGACTATTCCCAGGGGGCGAGCGACTGTTTTTT. This gives the protein CASRLFPGGERLFF.

This clonotype was detected many times. The V gene is TRBV2, the J gene TRBJ1-2; D gene unclear. Per germline, CDR1 SNHLY and CDR2 FYNNEI. The CDR3 has 14 amino acids. The germline V and J ends were trimmed by 7 bases and 4 bases, with 16 bases remaining between them. The CDR3 region has the DNA TGTGCCAGCATCCGGGTCCTAGCCAGCTATGGCTACACCTTC. This codes for CASIRVLASYGYTF.

This clonotype has a handful of counts. The chain carries TRBV5-4 and TRBJ2-3, with TRBD2 identical over 10 bases. The V gene end was trimmed by 2 bases and the J gene end by 4 bases; junction bases not matched to a gene: 7. The CDR3 is 16 residues long. Germline V gene sequence: CDR1 SGHNT, CDR2 YYREEE (reference sequence). The CDR3 coding sequence is TGTGCCAGCAGCTTTGGAGCGGGGGGGCCTCCAGATACGCAGTATTTT. Its protein product is CASSFGAGGPPDTQYF.